This paragraph reports one T cell receptor (beta chain). Trimming took off 0 bases at V and 0 bases at J, with 14 bases between the two ends. Germline V CDR1 and CDR2: MNHEY, SMNVEV (reference sequence). This CDR3 has 17 amino acids. These data originate in a study of blood T cell repertoires in COVID-19. Whole-study context: PBMCs, B-cell-depleted T cells, or T cells provided the cDNA or gDNA that made up the material.

Clones were read by immunoSEQ multiplex PCR, and TCRdb kept only the in-frame ones, dropping some. The repertoire holds under 300,000 clones, under 95% seen once, with approximately 2% in the top ten. The chain has TRBV27 and TRBJ1-1, with D tentatively TRBD1 (5 bases). The sequenced sample consisted of PBMCs or T cells enriched from blood (not recorded which). The receptor's source is a woman under 30 who had recovered from COVID-19. Here the CDR3 reads CASSLSGGALMNTEAFF. The CDR3 nucleotides read TGTGCCAGCAGTTTATCGGGAGGGGCCCTGATGAACACTGAAGCTTTCTTT.